In this sample, the clone carrying this TCR beta chain turned up a few times. This entry is derived from a study of neoadjuvant nivolumab and ipilimumab in lung cancer. The assay was immunoSEQ multiplex PCR, and TCRdb's table has in-frame clones only and misses some. Of approximately 6,200 clones listed, less than 75% are singletons. CDR1 and CDR2 (germline): SGHTA, FQGNSA. V gave up 2 bases and J gave up 3 bases, with 11 bases separating them. CDR3 length equals 14 residues. This sequence was found in an adult with non-small cell lung cancer. The genes are TRBV7-2 and TRBJ2-7, with a tentative D call TRBD1 (6 bases). The sequenced sample was tumor tissue, obtained after neoadjuvant nivolumab, alone or with ipilimumab, at or shortly before surgery. CDR3 nucleotide sequence: TGTGCCAGCAGCTTAACAGCCAGGGGCTACGAGCAGTACTTC. It encodes CASSLTARGYEQYF.